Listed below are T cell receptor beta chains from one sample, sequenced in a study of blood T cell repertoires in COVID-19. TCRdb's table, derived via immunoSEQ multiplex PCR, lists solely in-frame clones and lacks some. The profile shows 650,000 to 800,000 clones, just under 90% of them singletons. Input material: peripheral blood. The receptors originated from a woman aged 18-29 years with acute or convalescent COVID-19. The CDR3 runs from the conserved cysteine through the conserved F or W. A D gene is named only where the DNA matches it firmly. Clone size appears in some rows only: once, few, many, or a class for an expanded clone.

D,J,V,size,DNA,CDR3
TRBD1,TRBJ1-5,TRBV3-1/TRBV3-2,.,TGTGCCAGCGGACAGGGGGCAGGGGGGCCCCAGCATTTT,CASGQGAGGPQHF
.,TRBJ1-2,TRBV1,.,TGCACCAGCAGCCAACTTGGAGATGGCTACACCTTC,CTSSQLGDGYTF
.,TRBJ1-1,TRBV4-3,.,TGCGCCAGCAGCCAAGATCGCGGGGAAGGGATGAACACTGAAGCTTTCTTT,CASSQDRGEGMNTEAFF
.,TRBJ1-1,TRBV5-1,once,TGCGCCAGCAGCGACCACCTGGGACAGAACACTGAAGCTTTCTTT,CASSDHLGQNTEAFF
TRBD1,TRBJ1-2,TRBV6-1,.,TGTGCCAGCAGTGAATCGGCAGGGGGGATAAACTATGGCTACACCTTC,CASSESAGGINYGYTF
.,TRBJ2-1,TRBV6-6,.,TGTGCCAGCAGTCTACGACAGTCCTCTAGCTCCTACAATGAGCAGTTCTTC,CASSLRQSSSSYNEQFF
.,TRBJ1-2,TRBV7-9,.,TGTGCCAGCAGCTTAACCCATCCAGACTATGGCTACACCTTC,CASSLTHPDYGYTF
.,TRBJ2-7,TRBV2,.,TGTGCCAGCAGTGTACAGGGTAGCGTCAACGAGCAGTACTTC,CASSVQGSVNEQYF
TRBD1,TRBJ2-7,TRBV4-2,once,TGTGCCAGCAACAACCAATACCGGGACAGTGGGGTGTACGAGCAGTACTTC,CASNNQYRDSGVYEQYF
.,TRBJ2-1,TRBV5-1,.,TGCGCCAGCAGCCAAAATCCCCAGGGGGGCGAGCAGTTCTTC,CASSQNPQGGEQFF
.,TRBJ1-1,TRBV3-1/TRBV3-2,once,TGTGCCAGCAGCCCCCGTGGGGGGAAGACTGAAGCTTTCTTT,CASSPRGGKTEAFF
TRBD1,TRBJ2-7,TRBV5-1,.,TGCGCCAGCAGCACTGAACAGGGGGCGATTGGGGAGCAGTACTTC,CASSTEQGAIGEQYF
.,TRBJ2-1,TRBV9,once,TGTGCCAGCAGCGCGGACAGTAATGAGCAGTTCTTC,CASSADSNEQFF
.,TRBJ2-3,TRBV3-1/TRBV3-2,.,TGTGCCAGCAGCCCTTGGGGGGGCACAGATACGCAGTATTTT,CASSPWGGTDTQYF
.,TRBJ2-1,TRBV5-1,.,TGCGCCAGCAGCTTGGCCCTGGCAAGCTCCTACAATGAGCAGTTCTTC,CASSLALASSYNEQFF
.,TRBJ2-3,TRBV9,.,TGTGCCAGCAGCCCCGAGTCTGGAGGGGCCGTAGATACGCAGTATTTT,CASSPESGGAVDTQYF
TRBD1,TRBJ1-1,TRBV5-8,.,TGTGCCAGCAGCCCCGACAGGGGTACAAATCGAGCTTTCTTT,CASSPDRGTNRAFF
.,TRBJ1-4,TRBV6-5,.,TGTGCCAGCAGGTGGGGGGGCATTAAAGAAAAACTGTTTTTT,CASRWGGIKEKLFF
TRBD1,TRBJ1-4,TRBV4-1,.,TGCGCCAGCAGCCCTCGGGTCGGACAGGGTAATGAAAAACTGTTTTTT,CASSPRVGQGNEKLFF
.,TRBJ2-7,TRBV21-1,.,TGTGCCAGCAGCAAAGAGGGAGGAAGGTTTCCCCTACGAGTGAGATACTTC,CASSKEGGRFPLRVRYF
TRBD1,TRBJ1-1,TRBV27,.,TGTGCCAGCAGTGGAGGGACAGCATATGAAGCTTTCTTT,CASSGGTAYEAFF
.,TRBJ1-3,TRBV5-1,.,TGCGCCAGCAGCGCTGACAGTTTCACTGGAAACACCATATATTTT,CASSADSFTGNTIYF
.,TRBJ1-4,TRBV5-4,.,TGTGCCAGCAGCTCCAACGGGGTTGAAAAACTGTTTTTT,CASSSNGVEKLFF
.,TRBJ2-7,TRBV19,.,TGTGCCAGTAGTGCTCAAAGGGGGTCCTACGAGCAGTACTTC,CASSAQRGSYEQYF
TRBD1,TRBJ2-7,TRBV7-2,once,TGTGCCAGCAGCTTAGTAAGGACAGGGGGCAGTTTTGCGGGCCAACAGCAGTACTTC,CASSLVRTGGSFAGQQQYF
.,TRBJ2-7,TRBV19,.,TGTGCCAGTAGTACGAACCGGGTGCAGTACTTC,CASSTNRVQYF
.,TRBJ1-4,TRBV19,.,TGTGCCAGTAGTATTCCCTCCAGGGGTGGTGAAAAACTGTTTTTT,CASSIPSRGGEKLFF
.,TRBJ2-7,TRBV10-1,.,TGCGCCAGCCCCCAGGGGGGAGAGCAGTACTTC,CASPQGGEQYF